The sequence of this T cell receptor (beta chain) was determined in a study of blood T cell repertoires in COVID-19. In the original processing: Amplification of reference gene primers was used by the study to estimate nucleated cell counts. This table comes from immunoSEQ multiplex PCR, and its TCRdb copy is limited to in-frame clones, with some not included. V and J calls and clone size come straight from that table; D and trimming were deduced from the DNA. This table holds about 180,000 clones, 65% to 85% found once. V shed 3 bases and J shed 12 bases, with 8 bases lying between them. The CDR3 length is 11 residues.

Material for sequencing was peripheral blood. The chain links TRBV12-3 or TRBV12-4 to TRBJ2-2, with a weak D call TRBD2 (5 bases). The sequence derives from a woman in her thirties or forties with COVID-19, enrolled during active disease. CDR3 DNA sequence: TGTGCCAGCAGTTTTTCGGGGAAGCTGTTTTTT. Protein: CASSFSGKLFF.